Reported below is one T cell receptor (beta chain). What it binds is unknown. These data originate in a study of cytomegalovirus exposure and HLA in healthy donors. Broader study findings: There were about 160 TCR beta chains listed as cytomegalovirus-associated. In vitro, three CMV-associated chains proved specific for CMV antigens. While the bulk of TCR sequences proved rare, some public TCRs turned up in many donors. The tendency of first-cohort TCR clusters to co-occur in the 120 validation repertoires was the finding of a later analysis.

Unmatched junction bases numbered 4, after V lost 2 bases and J lost 4 bases. Germline CDR1 reads MDHEN; CDR2 reads SYDVKM. The CDR3 length is 14 residues. Repertoires were generated with immunoSEQ multiplex PCR, while TCRdb's copy carries only in-frame clones and drops some. The repertoire includes about 65,000 clones, around 95% of them detected once, and nearly 4.5% sits in the top ten. The sample consisted of PBMCs. The chain is built from TRBV28 and TRBJ2-7; TRBD1 aligns across 8 bases. This receptor was taken from a man aged 18 to 30 in good health and CMV-seropositive. CDR3 loop: CASSLRTGRYEQYF. DNA for the CDR3: TGTGCCAGCAGTTTACGGACAGGGAGATACGAGCAGTACTTC.